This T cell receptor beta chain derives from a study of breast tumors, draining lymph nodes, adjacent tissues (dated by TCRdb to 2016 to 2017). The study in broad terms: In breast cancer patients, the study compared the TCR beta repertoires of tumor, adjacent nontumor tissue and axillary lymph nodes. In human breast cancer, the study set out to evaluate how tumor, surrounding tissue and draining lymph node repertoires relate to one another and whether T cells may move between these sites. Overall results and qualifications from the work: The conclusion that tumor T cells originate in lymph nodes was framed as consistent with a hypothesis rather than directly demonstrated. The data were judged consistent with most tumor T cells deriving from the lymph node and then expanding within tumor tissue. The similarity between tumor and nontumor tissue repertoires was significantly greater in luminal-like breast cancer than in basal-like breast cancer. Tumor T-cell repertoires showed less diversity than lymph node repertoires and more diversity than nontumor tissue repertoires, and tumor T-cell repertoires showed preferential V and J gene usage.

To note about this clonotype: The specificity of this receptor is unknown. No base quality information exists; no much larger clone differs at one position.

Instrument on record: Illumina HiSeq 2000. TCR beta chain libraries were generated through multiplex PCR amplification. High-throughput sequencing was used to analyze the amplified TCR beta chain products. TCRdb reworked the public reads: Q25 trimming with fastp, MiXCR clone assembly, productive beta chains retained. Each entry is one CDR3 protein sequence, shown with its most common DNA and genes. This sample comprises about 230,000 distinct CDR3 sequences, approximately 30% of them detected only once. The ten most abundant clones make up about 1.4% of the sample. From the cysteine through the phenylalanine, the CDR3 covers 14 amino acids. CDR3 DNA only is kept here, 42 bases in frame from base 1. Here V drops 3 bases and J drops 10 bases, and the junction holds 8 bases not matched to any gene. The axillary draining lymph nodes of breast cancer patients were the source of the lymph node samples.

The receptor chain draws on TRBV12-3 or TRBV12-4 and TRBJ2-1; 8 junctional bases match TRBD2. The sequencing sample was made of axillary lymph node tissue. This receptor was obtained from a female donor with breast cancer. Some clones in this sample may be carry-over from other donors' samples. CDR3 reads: CASSFGAGGMEQFF. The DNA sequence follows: TGTGCCAGCAGTTTCGGGGCGGGGGGTATGGAGCAGTTCTTC.